A single sample gave rise to the 30 T cell receptor beta chains below, sequenced in a study of T cell responses to AZD1222 COVID-19 vaccine. Generated by immunoSEQ multiplex PCR, the TCRdb table keeps only in-frame clones and is missing some. The top ten clones hold 11% to 15% of a sample with some 69,000 clones, under 90% of them seen once. Sequencing was performed on peripheral blood, taken 28 days after the second AZD1222 dose. The receptors here all came from an adult who received the AZD1222 COVID-19 vaccine.

The genes are TRBV5-6 and TRBJ2-2; no definite D call. From germline, CDR1 is SGHDT and CDR2 YYEEEE. Trimming took off 4 bases at V and 4 bases at J, with 11 bases between the two ends. This CDR3 is built from 14 residues. The CDR3: CASSLVTSTGELFF. DNA of the CDR3: TGTGCCAGCAGCCTAGTTACAAGCACCGGGGAGCTGTTTTTT.

The chain uses TRBV6-1 and TRBJ1-5; D is perhaps TRBD1 (6 bases). CDR1 MNHNS and CDR2 SASEGT come from the germline V gene. This CDR3 spans 15 amino acids. V was shortened by 2 bases and J by 0 bases, with 8 bases between the two germline ends. The CDR3 protein is CASSEQGNSNQPQHF. CDR3 coding DNA: TGTGCCAGCAGTGAACAGGGGAATAGCAATCAGCCCCAGCATTTT.

This clone was recorded once. This chain joins TRBV19 and TRBJ2-1; TRBD2 agrees at 8 bases. V lost 5 bases to trimming and J lost 7 bases; unmatched junction nucleotides: 10. Germline V gives CDR1 LNHDA, CDR2 SQIVND (reference sequence). The length of the CDR3 is 15 residues. The CDR3 DNA reads TGTGCCAGTAGTCCCAGAGCGGGGGTTACTAATGAGCAGTTCTTC. Its translation: CASSPRAGVTNEQFF.

The chain links TRBV18 to TRBJ1-2; 7 bases align to TRBD1. The CDR3 runs to 16 residues. Germline values: CDR1 KGHSH, CDR2 LQKENI. Unmatched junction bases numbered 13, after V lost 5 bases and J lost 4 bases. CDR3 coding DNA: TGTGCCAGCTCATCAGATCCACAGGGGCCCATCTATGGCTACACCTTC. Protein: CASSSDPQGPIYGYTF.

CDR3 amino acids: CASSAGLAGGQGTQYF. CDR3 nucleotides: TGCGCCAGCAGCGCCGGACTCGCGGGGGGGCAGGGGACCCAGTACTTC. The chain uses TRBV5-1 and TRBJ2-5, with 9 bases fitting TRBD2. J gave up 7 bases and V 4 bases, and 14 bases lay outside the gene matches. Germline CDR1 reads SGHRS; CDR2 reads YFSETQ. The CDR3 runs to 16 residues.

V and J are TRBV6-5 and TRBJ2-2; 7 bases map to TRBD1. CDR3 length: 16 amino acids. Germline trimming cut 0 bases from V and 6 bases from J; bases unmatched to any gene: 7. Germline V CDR1 and CDR2: MNHEY, SVGAGI. The CDR3 bases are TGTGCCAGCAGTTACTCCCCCACAGGGGACGCCGGGGAGCTGTTTTTT. This sequence encodes CASSYSPTGDAGELFF.

This rearrangement joins TRBV29-1 to TRBJ1-2; perhaps TRBD1 as D (5 bases). Germline V gene data show CDR1 as SQVTM and CDR2 as ANQGSEA. The V and J ends lost 2 bases and 2 bases respectively, with 12 bases between them. This CDR3 spans 14 amino acids. Here the CDR3 DNA reads TGCAGCGTTGAATCAGCAGGGTTCAACTATGGCTACACCTTC. Translation: CSVESAGFNYGYTF.

This chain connects TRBV2 to TRBJ1-4; TRBD1 is a possible D gene (6 bases). V lost 3 bases, J lost 4 bases, and 9 bases lay in between. Germline CDR1 is SNHLY and CDR2 is FYNNEI. This CDR3 spans 14 amino acids. The CDR3 protein is CASSDNRVNEKLFF. As DNA, the CDR3 is TGTGCCAGCAGTGACAACAGGGTTAATGAAAAACTGTTTTTT.

This chain links TRBV5-1 with TRBJ1-1, with D uncertain. This CDR3 has 16 residues. Germline V gives CDR1 SGHRS, CDR2 YFSETQ. Between the trimmed V and J ends, which lost 4 bases and 4 bases, there was a span of 20 bases. For the CDR3, the DNA is TGCGCCAGCAGCGGAAGAATAGGGTCGTTGGGCACTGAAGCTTTCTTT. Protein sequence: CASSGRIGSLGTEAFF.

The genes are TRBV14 and TRBJ2-3, with 12 bases identical to TRBD2. The CDR3 length is 16 residues. The trim removed 1 base at V and 2 bases at J, leaving 1 base unmatched. Germline CDR1 reads SGHDN; CDR2 reads FVKESK. CDR3 in amino acids: CASSQGTSGATDTQYF. CDR3 in DNA: TGTGCCAGCAGCCAAGGGACTAGCGGGGCCACAGATACGCAGTATTTT.

The V and J genes are TRBV18 and TRBJ1-3; 9 nucleotides match TRBD1. With V trimmed by 5 bases and J by 4 bases, 3 bases remained unmatched. The CDR3 is 14 amino acids. CDR1 and CDR2 (germline): KGHSH, LQKENI. CDR3 DNA sequence: TGTGCCAGCTCAACCGGGACAGGGGGAAACACCATATATTTT. This translates into CASSTGTGGNTIYF.

The J gene is TRBJ1-3, the V gene TRBV28; D unresolved. CDR1 is MDHEN, CDR2 SYDVKM, per germline. This CDR3 has 14 amino acids. Between the trimmed V and J ends, which lost 6 bases and 0 bases, there was a span of 9 bases. The CDR3: CASSELHSGNTIYF. The CDR3, as DNA: TGTGCCAGCAGCGAACTTCACTCTGGAAACACCATATATTTT.

The DNA for the CDR3 is TGTGCCAGCAGCCCACGTTACCGGGACCCCGGACCTGAAGCTTTCTTT. Protein sequence: CASSPRYRDPGPEAFF. This rearrangement joins TRBV7-9 to TRBJ1-1; maybe TRBD1 (5 bases). The V and J ends lost 5 bases and 6 bases respectively, with 22 bases between them. The CDR3 covers 16 residues. The germline V gene encodes CDR1 SEHNR and CDR2 FQNEAQ (reference sequence).

The chain recombines TRBV7-9 with TRBJ2-1, with a weak D call TRBD2 (5 bases). The CDR3 totals 12 residues. Germline CDR1 reads SEHNR; CDR2 reads FQNEAQ (reference sequence). The ends were cut back, 8 bases at V and 1 base at J, with 6 bases in the middle. The CDR3 protein is CASRGSYNEQFF. The CDR3 region has the DNA TGTGCCAGCCGGGGATCCTACAATGAGCAGTTCTTC. Filled out from reference TRBV7-9 and TRBJ2-1, the complete variable domain reads DTGVSQNPRHKITKRGQNVTFRCDPISEHNRLYWYRQTLGQGPEFLTYFQNEAQLEKSRLLSDRFSAERPKGSFSTLEIQRTEQGDSAMYLCASRGSYNEQFFGPGTRLTVL.

This clone was seen only once. This chain joins TRBV5-6 and TRBJ1-4, with 7 bases aligning to TRBD1. The germline gives CDR1 SGHDT, CDR2 YYEEEE. Trimming took 4 bases from V and 4 from J; bases not matched to a gene: 7. The CDR3 covers 15 residues. CDR3 residues: CASSRTGQNNEKLFF. The CDR3 region has the DNA TGTGCCAGCAGCCGTACGGGACAGAATAATGAAAAACTGTTTTTT.

The J gene is TRBJ1-5, the V gene TRBV19; D remains ambiguous. V dropped 3 bases and J dropped 3 bases, with 12 bases sitting between them. The V gene's germline CDR1 is LNHDA and CDR2 SQIVND (reference sequence). CDR3 length: 15 residues. The DNA for the CDR3 is TGTGCCAGTAGTATTTCTACAGTAGTCAATCAGCCCCAGCATTTT. It codes for CASSISTVVNQPQHF.

This chain uses TRBV5-1 with TRBJ2-5; 7 bases are a match to TRBD1. Trimming cost V 0 bases and J 4 bases; bases outside gene matches: 3. The CDR3 is 14 amino acids. Germline-derived CDR1 and CDR2 are SGHRS and YFSETQ. The CDR3 nucleotides read TGCGCCAGCAGCTTGGGACAGGGAGCAGAGACCCAGTACTTC. It encodes CASSLGQGAETQYF.

The chain carries TRBV10-3 and TRBJ2-7; the match to TRBD2 covers 7 bases. Germline assignment: CDR1 ENHRY and CDR2 SYGVKD. V lost 9 bases, J lost 1 base, and 9 bases stayed unmatched. The CDR3 totals 14 residues. CDR3 bases: TGTGCCATAAATGGGGGGGGAAATTCCTACGAGCAGTACTTC. This codes for CAINGGGNSYEQYF.

The chain links TRBV10-2 to TRBJ1-5, with D perhaps matching TRBD1 (6 bases). Germline V lookup: CDR1 WSHSY, CDR2 SAAADI. Trimming left V 2 bases short and J 6 bases short, with 14 bases between. The CDR3 totals 15 residues. CDR3 coding DNA: TGCGCCAGCAGTGAGACCAGGGGAGGTCGTCAGCCCCAGCATTTT. It translates to CASSETRGGRQPQHF.

This chain connects TRBV10-3 to TRBJ1-1, with TRBD1 identical over 9 bases. The junction had 5 bases not matched to a gene; V was cut back by 5 bases and J by 4 bases. This CDR3 is built from 14 residues. Germline-derived CDR1 and CDR2 are ENHRY and SYGVKD. CDR3 sequence reads: CAISPQTGGTEAFF. CDR3 bases: TGTGCCATCAGTCCCCAGACAGGGGGCACTGAAGCTTTCTTT.

The gene calls are TRBV19 and TRBJ1-1; 7 bases line up with TRBD1. Germline CDR1 is LNHDA and CDR2 is SQIVND (reference sequence). This CDR3 is built from 14 residues. With 5 bases clipped from V and 4 bases from J, the junction kept 7 bases outside the gene matches. Written as DNA, the CDR3 is TGTGCCAGTAGTGGGACAGTTTTTTTCACTGAAGCTTTCTTT. It yields the protein CASSGTVFFTEAFF. The variable domain in full, completed from reference TRBV19 and TRBJ1-1, reads DGGITQSPKYLFRKEGQNVTLSCEQNLNHDAMYWYRQDPGQGLRLIYYSQIVNDFQKGDIAEGYSVSREKKESFPLTVTSAQKNPTAFYLCASSGTVFFTEAFFGQGTRLTVV.

The chain couples TRBV7-9 to TRBJ2-7; a possible D gene is TRBD1 (8 bases). The CDR3 runs 14 residues. With 5 bases removed from V and 2 bases from J, the gap between germline ends came to 13 bases. CDR1 is SEHNR, CDR2 FQNEAQ, per germline (reference sequence). CDR3 region: CASSQQGGPYEQYF. CDR3 sequence (DNA): TGTGCCAGCAGCCAACAGGGGGGGCCCTACGAGCAGTACTTC.

The V and J genes are TRBV18 and TRBJ1-6; 7 nucleotides align to TRBD1. The germline gives CDR1 KGHSH, CDR2 LQKENI. V lost 4 bases, J lost 4 bases, and 16 bases stayed unmatched. This CDR3 spans 19 amino acids. CDR3 residues: CASSRGASGGESYNSPLHF. The CDR3 DNA is TGTGCCAGCTCACGCGGGGCTTCAGGGGGAGAGAGTTATAATTCACCCCTCCACTTT.

The chain combines TRBV18 with TRBJ1-5; TRBD1 might be the D (6 bases). Germline CDR1 KGHSH, CDR2 LQKENI. Trimming took off 3 bases at V and 5 bases at J, with 14 bases between the two ends. CDR3 length equals 15 residues. CDR3 amino acids: CASSPMRTDDQPQHF. The CDR3 DNA reads as TGTGCCAGCTCACCTATGCGGACAGATGATCAGCCCCAGCATTTT.

The chain combines TRBV29-1 with TRBJ2-1, with D perhaps TRBD2 (5 bases). V shed 1 base and J shed 6 bases, with 7 bases lying between them. The CDR3 is 12 amino acids. Per germline, CDR1 SQVTM and CDR2 ANQGSEA. The chain's CDR3 is CSVEGAGNEQFF. The DNA for the CDR3 is TGCAGCGTTGAAGGGGCGGGCAATGAGCAGTTCTTC.

A few counts support this clone. The chain employs TRBV5-1 and TRBJ1-3; D is undetermined. The CDR3 runs 16 residues. The V gene's germline CDR1 is SGHRS and CDR2 YFSETQ. V was shortened by 0 bases and J by 4 bases, with 14 bases between the two germline ends. The chain's CDR3 is CASSLAGSASGNTIYF. CDR3 bases: TGCGCCAGCAGCTTGGCGGGGAGCGCTTCGGGAAACACCATATATTTT.

This clone has only a few counts. This chain links TRBV3-1 (or the pseudogene TRBV3-2) with TRBJ2-7; 8 positions agree with TRBD1. The CDR3 is made up of 13 amino acids. The ends lost 4 bases at V and 6 bases at J; junction bases unmatched: 5. From germline, CDR1 is LGHDT and CDR2 YNNKEL (reference sequence). The CDR3 DNA reads TGTGCCAGCAGCCGGGGACAGGTCGGCGAGCAGTACTTC. Translating gives CASSRGQVGEQYF.

The chain couples TRBV19 to TRBJ1-5; D might be TRBD1 (5 bases). Per germline, CDR1 LNHDA and CDR2 SQIVND (reference sequence). CDR3 length equals 13 residues. V lost 3 bases, J lost 6 bases, and 9 bases lay in between. The CDR3 spells CASSMRGGQPQHF. The CDR3 bases are TGTGCCAGTAGTATGCGGGGGGGTCAGCCCCAGCATTTT.

CDR3 in amino acids: CASSTWDSPYEQYF. The CDR3 DNA follows: TGTGCCAGCAGCACGTGGGACAGCCCCTACGAGCAGTACTTC. The V call is TRBV11-3, the J call TRBJ2-7, with 7 bases identical to TRBD1. The CDR3 runs to 14 residues. V lost 5 bases, J lost 2 bases, and 6 bases stayed unmatched. The germline CDR1 and CDR2 sequences are SGHNT and YENEEA.

V usage is TRBV24-1 and J usage is TRBJ2-1, with D possibly called TRBD1 or TRBD2 (5 bases each). Trimming took off 5 bases at V and 0 bases at J, with 7 bases between the two ends. There are 14 residues in the CDR3. Germline CDR1 KGHDR, CDR2 SFDVKD. This chain's CDR3 is CATSGGVSYNEQFF. The CDR3, as DNA: TGTGCCACCAGTGGAGGGGTCTCCTACAATGAGCAGTTCTTC.